These T cell receptor beta chains were read from a single sample in a study of blood T cell repertoires in COVID-19. Assay: immunoSEQ multiplex PCR; the TCRdb copy retains only in-frame clones and omits some. The data contain roughly 200,000 clones, 90% of them singletons. The sample taken for sequencing was peripheral blood. These receptors originate from a man between 45 and 60 years old with acute or convalescent COVID-19. Both conserved end residues are part of each CDR3. The D gene is left open where the match is weak. Some rows mark clone size as missing; the rest say once, few, many or name a class of expanded clone.

clone size: -; J gene: TRBJ1-2; V gene: TRBV28; D gene: -; CDR3 DNA: TGTGCCAGCAACTTTCACAGGGACTATGGCTACACCTTC; CDR3 protein: CASNFHRDYGYTF
clone size: -; J gene: TRBJ1-1; V gene: TRBV19; D gene: -; CDR3 DNA: TGTGCCAGTAGTATGGGACACCCGGGCACTGAAGCTTTCTTT; CDR3 protein: CASSMGHPGTEAFF
clone size: -; J gene: TRBJ1-4; V gene: TRBV28; D gene: -; CDR3 DNA: TGTGCCAGCAGTGGGGCCGCAACTAATGAAAAACTGTTTTTT; CDR3 protein: CASSGAATNEKLFF
clone size: -; J gene: TRBJ1-2; V gene: TRBV7-9; D gene: -; CDR3 DNA: TGTGCCAGCAGCCAAGACAGTTATGGCTACACCTTC; CDR3 protein: CASSQDSYGYTF
clone size: -; J gene: TRBJ2-5; V gene: TRBV7-2; D gene: -; CDR3 DNA: TGTGCCAGCAGCTTAGTTTCCGGGAACGAAGAGACCCAGTACTTC; CDR3 protein: CASSLVSGNEETQYF
clone size: -; J gene: TRBJ1-1; V gene: TRBV3-1/TRBV3-2; D gene: -; CDR3 DNA: TGTGCCAGCAGCCCAGGCTTTACTGAAGCTTTCTTT; CDR3 protein: CASSPGFTEAFF
clone size: -; J gene: TRBJ1-2; V gene: TRBV27; D gene: TRBD1; CDR3 DNA: TGTGCCAGCAGTTTATCATTGACAGGGGTTCGGGACTATGGCTACACCTTC; CDR3 protein: CASSLSLTGVRDYGYTF
clone size: -; J gene: TRBJ2-5; V gene: TRBV7-9; D gene: TRBD2; CDR3 DNA: TGTGCCAGCAGCAAACAAGCGGGAGGGCCAGTGGGCCAAGAGACCCAGTACTTC; CDR3 protein: CASSKQAGGPVGQETQYF
clone size: -; J gene: TRBJ1-4; V gene: TRBV2; D gene: TRBD1; CDR3 DNA: TGTGCCAGCAGTGCCCGACAGGGATCAAATGAAAAACTGTTTTTT; CDR3 protein: CASSARQGSNEKLFF
clone size: once; J gene: TRBJ2-2; V gene: TRBV7-9; D gene: TRBD1; CDR3 DNA: TGTGCCAGCAGTTGGGACAGGCGCACCGGGGAGCTGTTTTTT; CDR3 protein: CASSWDRRTGELFF
clone size: -; J gene: TRBJ2-2; V gene: TRBV24-1; D gene: -; CDR3 DNA: TGTGCCACCAGTGATCGGGTGGTCGGGGAGCTGTTTTTT; CDR3 protein: CATSDRVVGELFF
clone size: -; J gene: TRBJ1-6; V gene: TRBV27; D gene: TRBD1; CDR3 DNA: TGTGCCAGCAGGCCCAGGGGGGCCAATAATTCACCCCTCCACTTT; CDR3 protein: CASRPRGANNSPLHF
clone size: -; J gene: TRBJ1-2; V gene: TRBV6-4; D gene: TRBD1; CDR3 DNA: TGTGCCAGCAGTCAGGGGGCAGCTAACTATGGCTACACCTTC; CDR3 protein: CASSQGAANYGYTF
clone size: -; J gene: TRBJ1-5; V gene: TRBV3-1/TRBV3-2; D gene: -; CDR3 DNA: TGTGCCAGCAGCCAAGCGCAGGGGCCGAATCAGCCCCAGCATTTT; CDR3 protein: CASSQAQGPNQPQHF
clone size: -; J gene: TRBJ2-7; V gene: TRBV6-5; D gene: TRBD1; CDR3 DNA: TGTGCCAGCAGTTACTCGAACAGGGGACCTGCCTACGAGCAGTACTTC; CDR3 protein: CASSYSNRGPAYEQYF
clone size: -; J gene: TRBJ1-2; V gene: TRBV7-2; D gene: TRBD1; CDR3 DNA: TGTGCCAGCAGCTTAGGAACAGGGGGGAACTATGGCTACACCTTC; CDR3 protein: CASSLGTGGNYGYTF
clone size: few; J gene: TRBJ2-5; V gene: TRBV11-2; D gene: -; CDR3 DNA: TGTGCCAGCAGCTTAGATGCAGGGGAAGGAGAGACCCAGTACTTC; CDR3 protein: CASSLDAGEGETQYF
clone size: -; J gene: TRBJ2-1; V gene: TRBV24-1; D gene: -; CDR3 DNA: TGTGCCACCAGTGATATCGGCAATGAGCAGTTCTTC; CDR3 protein: CATSDIGNEQFF
clone size: -; J gene: TRBJ2-1; V gene: TRBV20-1; D gene: TRBD2; CDR3 DNA: TGCAGTGCTAGTAGCGGGGGCAATGAGCAGTTCTTC; CDR3 protein: CSASSGGNEQFF
clone size: -; J gene: TRBJ1-6; V gene: TRBV5-1; D gene: -; CDR3 DNA: TGCGCCAGCAGCTTGGACGGGTACTCACCCCTCCACTTT; CDR3 protein: CASSLDGYSPLHF
clone size: -; J gene: TRBJ2-5; V gene: TRBV18; D gene: TRBD2; CDR3 DNA: TGTGCCAGCTCACCACCGAGGGCTAGCGGGGGCTCGGGGACCCAGTACTTC; CDR3 protein: CASSPPRASGGSGTQYF
clone size: -; J gene: TRBJ2-7; V gene: TRBV7-3; D gene: -; CDR3 DNA: TGTGCCAGCAGCTTAAGGGGCGGGATCAACTACGAGCAGTACTTC; CDR3 protein: CASSLRGGINYEQYF
clone size: -; J gene: TRBJ2-3; V gene: TRBV5-1; D gene: TRBD2; CDR3 DNA: TGCGCCAGCAGCTCCGCTAGCGGGAGTTCGGATACGCAGTATTTT; CDR3 protein: CASSSASGSSDTQYF
clone size: once; J gene: TRBJ2-1; V gene: TRBV4-2; D gene: -; CDR3 DNA: TGTGCCAGCAGCCAAGTAGAGACGTCAGGGCAGTTCTTC; CDR3 protein: CASSQVETSGQFF
clone size: -; J gene: TRBJ2-3; V gene: TRBV2; D gene: -; CDR3 DNA: TGTGCCAGCAGTGAACACCCTAGCGGCACAGATACGCAGTATTTT; CDR3 protein: CASSEHPSGTDTQYF
clone size: once; J gene: TRBJ2-1; V gene: TRBV3-1/TRBV3-2; D gene: -; CDR3 DNA: TGTGCCAGCAGCCACCGGACTCTGAGCTCCTACAATGAGCAGTTCTTC; CDR3 protein: CASSHRTLSSYNEQFF
clone size: -; J gene: TRBJ1-3; V gene: TRBV9; D gene: -; CDR3 DNA: TGTGCCAGCAGCGCCCCAGGGGCGTTCTCTGGAAACACCATATATTTT; CDR3 protein: CASSAPGAFSGNTIYF
clone size: -; J gene: TRBJ1-1; V gene: TRBV7-3; D gene: -; CDR3 DNA: TGTGCCAGCAGCATTAGGGGGGGTGATGAAGCTTTCTTT; CDR3 protein: CASSIRGGDEAFF
clone size: few; J gene: TRBJ1-1; V gene: TRBV6-2/TRBV6-3; D gene: TRBD1; CDR3 DNA: TGTGCCAGCAGTTACCCGGACAGGGAAGCTTTCTTT; CDR3 protein: CASSYPDREAFF
clone size: -; J gene: TRBJ2-1; V gene: TRBV6-6; D gene: TRBD2; CDR3 DNA: TGTGCCAGCAGTTCTACCAGGACTAGCGGGATTGAGCAGTTCTTC; CDR3 protein: CASSSTRTSGIEQFF
clone size: once; J gene: TRBJ1-1; V gene: TRBV28; D gene: TRBD1; CDR3 DNA: TGTGCCAGCAGAAACAGGGGGTTGGGTGACACTGAAGCTTTCTTT; CDR3 protein: CASRNRGLGDTEAFF
clone size: -; J gene: TRBJ2-5; V gene: TRBV7-7; D gene: -; CDR3 DNA: TGTGCTAGCAGTTCCCTTGGGACACTCCAAGAGACCCAGTACTTC; CDR3 protein: CASSSLGTLQETQYF
clone size: -; J gene: TRBJ2-1; V gene: TRBV7-3; D gene: TRBD1; CDR3 DNA: TGTGCCAGCAGCCTTGACAGGGGGCACTACAATGAGCAGTTCTTC; CDR3 protein: CASSLDRGHYNEQFF
clone size: -; J gene: TRBJ2-6; V gene: TRBV19; D gene: TRBD1; CDR3 DNA: TGTGCCAGTAGTACCCAAAGACAGGGCTCAAAGGCCAACGTCCTGACTTTC; CDR3 protein: CASSTQRQGSKANVLTF
clone size: -; J gene: TRBJ1-5; V gene: TRBV6-5; D gene: -; CDR3 DNA: TGTGCCAGCAGTTCAGCGCAGGGAAAGCCCCAGCATTTT; CDR3 protein: CASSSAQGKPQHF
clone size: once; J gene: TRBJ2-7; V gene: TRBV2; D gene: TRBD2; CDR3 DNA: TGTGCCAGCAGTGAAACTAGCGGGAGTCACGAGCAGTACTTC; CDR3 protein: CASSETSGSHEQYF
clone size: -; J gene: TRBJ1-1; V gene: TRBV28; D gene: -; CDR3 DNA: TGTGCCAGCAGTAAAGCCGGGGGACACACTGAAGCTTTCTTT; CDR3 protein: CASSKAGGHTEAFF
clone size: few; J gene: TRBJ2-7; V gene: TRBV6-5; D gene: TRBD1; CDR3 DNA: TGTGCCAGCAGACGAAGACAGGGTGGATTGCTCGAGCAGTACTTC; CDR3 protein: CASRRRQGGLLEQYF
clone size: once; J gene: TRBJ2-3; V gene: TRBV10-3; D gene: TRBD2; CDR3 DNA: TGTGCCATCAGCCCTCTTAGCGGGAGGGCCGGAGATACGCAGTATTTT; CDR3 protein: CAISPLSGRAGDTQYF
clone size: -; J gene: TRBJ1-3; V gene: TRBV11-2; D gene: -; CDR3 DNA: TGTGCCAGCAGCAAAGGGGATTCAGACACCATATATTTT; CDR3 protein: CASSKGDSDTIYF
clone size: -; J gene: TRBJ2-3; V gene: TRBV19; D gene: -; CDR3 DNA: TGTGCCAGTAGTATTGCGGCTAAGCTCACAGATACGCAGTATTTT; CDR3 protein: CASSIAAKLTDTQYF
clone size: -; J gene: TRBJ1-5; V gene: TRBV10-3; D gene: -; CDR3 DNA: TGTGCCATCAGTTCCGAGGAAGCGGGTCAGCCCCAGCATTTT; CDR3 protein: CAISSEEAGQPQHF
clone size: -; J gene: TRBJ1-6; V gene: TRBV2; D gene: -; CDR3 DNA: TGTGCCAGCAGCGAGGGGGATAGTGCGGCCCTCCACTTT; CDR3 protein: CASSEGDSAALHF
clone size: -; J gene: TRBJ2-7; V gene: TRBV11-2; D gene: -; CDR3 DNA: TGTGCCAGCAGCTTACTCTACGAGCAGTACTTC; CDR3 protein: CASSLLYEQYF
clone size: once; J gene: TRBJ2-1; V gene: TRBV18; D gene: TRBD1; CDR3 DNA: TGTGCCAGCTCACCAGATAGGGGCAGGGGGCACAATGAGCAGTTCTTC; CDR3 protein: CASSPDRGRGHNEQFF
clone size: -; J gene: TRBJ2-3; V gene: TRBV9; D gene: TRBD2; CDR3 DNA: TGTGCCAGCAGCGTAGAGGTAGCGGGGGGGCCAGATACGCAGTATTTT; CDR3 protein: CASSVEVAGGPDTQYF
clone size: few; J gene: TRBJ1-1; V gene: TRBV3-1/TRBV3-2; D gene: -; CDR3 DNA: TGTGCCAGCAGCCAAGATCGATGGGGAGATTGGGCTTTCTTT; CDR3 protein: CASSQDRWGDWAFF